This passage covers 31 T cell receptor beta chains from one sample sequenced in a study of CD8+CD57+ T cells in acquired aplastic anemia. The use of genomic DNA as template underpinned the TCR beta VDJ and CDR3 profiling. TCRdb recomputed calls from the reads with MiXCR, one row per CDR3 protein. The data contain approximately 380,000 distinct CDR3 sequences, 65% to 80% of them singletons. The sample taken for sequencing was sorted CD4+, CD8+, or CD8+CD57+ T cells (not recorded which) from PBMCs. The receptor set was obtained from a human donor in good health, serving as a control.

This clonotype was detected once. This chain links TRBV4-1 with TRBJ2-3; D perhaps matches TRBD2 (5 bases). Germline CDR1 reads MGHRA; CDR2 reads YSYEKL. V lost 5 bases to trimming and J lost 1 base, with 16 bases between them. This CDR3 spans 16 amino acids. CDR3 nucleotide sequence: TGCGCCAGCAGCTCAAGAGGGCGTGAAGGCACAGATACGCAGTATTTT. Amino acid sequence: CASSSRGREGTDTQYF.

This clonotype was found many times. The CDR3 sequence is CSATPGQGRGQYF. The CDR3 DNA follows: TGCAGTGCTACGCCAGGACAGGGGAGAGGGCAGTACTTC. This chain links TRBV20-1 with TRBJ2-7, with TRBD1 matching over 9 bases. Trimming at V came to 4 bases and at J to 9 bases, leaving 10 bases not matched to a gene. This CDR3 has 13 amino acids. Germline loops: CDR1 DFQATT, CDR2 SNEGSKA (reference sequence).

This clonotype has more than one count but fewer than ten. The chain uses TRBV7-9 and TRBJ2-2; unclear D gene. Germline V lookup: CDR1 SEHNR, CDR2 FQNEAQ (reference sequence). This CDR3 is 13 amino acids long. The V end lost 6 bases, the J end lost 5 bases, and 10 bases lay between the germline ends. CDR3 nucleotides: TGTGCCAGCAGTTTATTGGTGACCGGGGAGCTGTTTTTT. Protein product: CASSLLVTGELFF.

The rearrangement links TRBV5-6 to TRBJ1-6; D ambiguous. Trimming took off 2 bases at V and 6 bases at J, with 9 bases between the two ends. CDR1 is SGHDT, CDR2 YYEEEE, per germline. This CDR3 contains 14 residues. This chain's CDR3 is CASSLQRANSPLHF. The CDR3 bases are TGTGCCAGCAGCTTACAGAGGGCTAATTCACCCCTCCACTTT.

The chain uses TRBV19 and TRBJ1-1; 7 nucleotides match TRBD1. Germline CDR1 LNHDA, CDR2 SQIVND (reference sequence). The trim removed 9 bases at V and 2 bases at J, leaving 18 bases unmatched. The CDR3 spans 17 residues. CDR3 amino acids: CASSEFKGANVNTEAFF. CDR3 sequence (DNA): TGTGCCAGCAGTGAGTTTAAGGGGGCAAACGTTAACACTGAAGCTTTCTTT.

Many counts were recorded for this clonotype. The rearrangement uses TRBV12-5 and TRBJ2-7; 8 bases are shared with TRBD1. This CDR3 has 19 residues. CDR1 LGHNT and CDR2 FRNRAP come from the germline V gene. V lost 4 bases to trimming and J lost 0 bases; unmatched junction nucleotides: 17. CDR3 residues: CASGSPIAPTGTGSYEQYF. The CDR3 nucleotides read TGTGCTAGTGGTTCTCCCATCGCACCGACCGGGACAGGCTCCTACGAGCAGTACTTC. Combining the CDR3 with reference TRBV12-5 and TRBJ2-7 gives the whole variable domain DARVTQTPRHKVTEMGQEVTMRCQPILGHNTVFWYRQTMMQGLELLAYFRNRAPLDDSGMPKDRFSAEMPDATLATLKIQPSEPRDSAVYFCASGSPIAPTGTGSYEQYFGPGTRLTVT.

This chain links TRBV25-1 with TRBJ2-5; 7 bases fit TRBD2. The CDR3 has 14 residues. Unmatched junction bases numbered 9, after V lost 6 bases and J lost 5 bases. The germline V gene encodes CDR1 MGHDK and CDR2 SYGVNS. The CDR3 DNA is TGTGCCAGCAGCGATCGGGGGGAAATTGAGACCCAGTACTTC. Its translation: CASSDRGEIETQYF.

J is TRBJ2-7 and V is TRBV11-2, with D uncertain. Per germline, CDR1 SGHAT and CDR2 FQNNGV. This CDR3 has 12 residues. V was cut by 3 bases and J by 8 bases, with 11 bases left in between. As DNA, the CDR3 is TGTGCCAGCAGCTTCGGGTCCTGGAAGCAGTACTTC. Translated: CASSFGSWKQYF. Full variable domain (remainder filled in from reference TRBV11-2 and TRBJ2-7): EAGVAQSPRYKIIEKRQSVAFWCNPISGHATLYWYQQILGQGPKLLIQFQNNGVVDDSQLPKDRFSAERLKGVDSTLKIQPAKLEDSAVYLCASSFGSWKQYFGPGTRLTVT.

Notes on this clonotype: A junction end diverges from the germline sequence, so it may reflect a read error. The chain combines TRBV7-6 with TRBJ1-6; tentative D call: TRBD1 (5 bases). Germline CDR1 reads SGHVS; CDR2 reads FNYEAQ. The CDR3 is 13 amino acids. CDR3 residues: CATSAGRNSPLHF. The CDR3 region has the DNA TGTGCCACCAGCGCAGGGCGTAATTCTCCCCTCCACTTC.

This clonotype was counted only a few times. This sequence joins TRBV7-2 and TRBJ1-3; D not certain. The CDR3 extends over 13 amino acids. Trimming removed 1 base from V and 7 bases from J, with 8 bases in between. The germline CDR1 and CDR2 sequences are SGHTA and FQGNSA. The CDR3 nucleotides read TGTGCCAGCAGCTTAGAACGGCTGAACACCATATATTTT. Protein product: CASSLERLNTIYF.

The chain recombines TRBV7-2 with TRBJ2-3; the D is unclear. Between the trimmed V and J ends, which lost 5 bases and 2 bases, there was a span of 5 bases. Germline CDR1 SGHTA, CDR2 FQGNSA. CDR3 length equals 12 residues. CDR3 in DNA: TGTGCCAGCAGCGCGCCCACAGATACGCAGTATTTT. It yields the protein CASSAPTDTQYF.

With respect to this clonotype: Sequence at one end of the junction differs from germline and may be a read error. This chain links TRBV10-3 with TRBJ2-7, with 11 bases fitting TRBD1. The CDR3 runs 13 residues. Looked up from germline, CDR1 is ENHRY and CDR2 is SYGVKD. The CDR3 protein is CASSRDRGNEQYF. The CDR3 bases are TGTGCCAGCAGTCGGGACAGGGGGAACGAGCAGTACTTC.

This rearrangement joins TRBV24-1 to TRBJ1-5; TRBD1 agrees at 9 bases. Per germline, CDR1 KGHDR and CDR2 SFDVKD. CDR3 length: 12 amino acids. Losses at the gene ends were 11 bases for V and 5 bases for J; bases not matched to a gene: 3. CDR3 residues: CAIQGADQPQHF. The DNA of the CDR3 is TGTGCCATACAGGGGGCCGATCAGCCCCAGCATTTT.

In its sample, this clonotype was seen a few times. A read error may be the cause here, since a much bigger clone is one base away. As the CDR3 is not closed by the conserved phenylalanine or tryptophan, this likely results from a read error. The CDR3 region is CASSFPTGGGEKLFS. For the CDR3, the DNA is TGTGCCAGCAGCTTTCCTACAGGGGGTGGGGAAAAACTGTTTTCT. This sequence joins TRBV5-6 and TRBJ1-4, with 8 positions matching TRBD1. Germline CDR1 reads SGHDT; CDR2 reads YYEEEE. The CDR3 has 15 residues. The V gene end was trimmed by 2 bases and the J gene end by 8 bases; junction bases not matched to a gene: 8.

Concerning this clonotype: One end of the junction fails to match germline, which may point to a read error. The chain carries TRBV15 and TRBJ2-2; possibly TRBD2 for D (5 bases). In germline, CDR1 is LNHNV, CDR2 YYDKDF (reference sequence). The CDR3 has 14 amino acids. CDR3 in DNA: TGTGCCAGCAGTTTAGAGTGCCGGCACGGGGAGTTGTTTTTT. The encoded protein is CASSLECRHGELFF.

The J gene is TRBJ2-3, the V gene TRBV15; 9 positions agree with TRBD2. CDR3 length: 13 amino acids. Germline CDR1 and CDR2: LNHNV and YYDKDF (reference sequence). CDR3 sequence: CSTIASGADTQYF. In DNA, the CDR3 is TGTAGCACCATCGCTAGCGGGGCAGATACGCAGTATTTT.

Concerning this clonotype: One end of the junction fails to match germline, which may point to a read error. The chain uses TRBV5-1 and TRBJ1-5, with D possibly TRBD1 on 5 matching bases. The CDR3 extends over 14 amino acids. CDR1 is SGHRS, CDR2 YFSETQ, per germline. The CDR3 bases are TGTGCCAGCAGCCTCGAAAGGGGTATAGAGCCCCAGCATTTT. The encoded protein is CASSLERGIEPQHF.

This clonotype was seen ten or more times. This sequence joins TRBV5-1 and TRBJ1-2; TRBD1 is a possible D gene (5 bases). Germline CDR1 and CDR2: SGHRS and YFSETQ. This CDR3 has 14 amino acids. Trimming stripped 0 bases from V and 7 bases from J, with 13 bases between. DNA for the CDR3: TGCGCCAGCAGCTTGGTGGGGGTGAGCCGTGGCTACACCTTC. This encodes CASSLVGVSRGYTF.

In this sample, this clonotype turned up many times. The chain is built from TRBV7-2 and TRBJ2-3, with a weak D call TRBD2 (5 bases). Trimming took 5 bases from V and 1 from J, leaving 13 bases between them. CDR1 and CDR2 from the germline V gene are SGHTA and FQGNSA. The length of the CDR3 is 15 residues. This CDR3 reads CASSRGGSRTDTQYF. CDR3 DNA sequence: TGTGCCAGCAGCCGCGGAGGCAGCCGCACAGATACGCAGTATTTT.

CDR3 DNA sequence: TGTGCCATCAGTGAATCGAGCGGTGTCTGTGGCTACACCTTC. This translates into CAISESSGVCGYTF. The chain employs TRBV10-3 and TRBJ1-2, with unresolved D. Trimming left V 3 bases short and J 7 bases short, with 15 bases between. From germline, CDR1 is ENHRY and CDR2 SYGVKD. The CDR3 is 14 amino acids.

This clonotype was observed at least ten times. V is TRBV7-2 and J is TRBJ1-2; no clear D gene. The CDR3 consists of 14 residues. V was shortened by 5 bases and J by 4 bases, with 14 bases between the two germline ends. Germline assignment: CDR1 SGHTA and CDR2 FQGNSA. The CDR3 DNA follows: TGTGCCAGCAGCCCGAAAGACGGATCCTATGGCTACACCTTC. Its translation: CASSPKDGSYGYTF.

CDR3 sequence: CASTRGAGGNTIYF. The CDR3 nucleotides read TGTGCCAGCACAAGAGGAGCTGGTGGAAACACCATATATTTT. The chain carries TRBV18 and TRBJ1-3; D is uncertain. This CDR3 spans 14 amino acids. Trimming shortened V by 8 bases and J by 3 bases, and 14 bases separated the two germline ends. Germline loops: CDR1 KGHSH, CDR2 LQKENI.

With respect to this clonotype: The junction does not match germline at one end; this may be a read error. The rearrangement uses TRBV9 and TRBJ1-2; 9 bases are shared with TRBD1. Germline CDR1 reads SGDLS; CDR2 reads YYNGEE. The CDR3 covers 16 residues. The CDR3 protein is CATSGTRTGANSSYTF. DNA of the CDR3: TGTGCCACCAGCGGCACCCGGACAGGGGCCAACAGCAGCTACACCTTC.

This clonotype was detected once. The chain uses TRBV2 and TRBJ2-5; no clear D gene. CDR1 is SNHLY and CDR2 is FYNNEI in the germline V gene. V dropped 2 bases and J dropped 1 base, with 8 bases sitting between them. The CDR3 consists of 14 residues. The CDR3 is CASSEWTGQETQYF. Written as DNA, the CDR3 is TGTGCCAGCAGTGAATGGACGGGCCAAGAGACCCAGTACTTC.

The V call is TRBV5-5, the J call TRBJ2-5, with D hard to call. The germline CDR1 and CDR2 sequences are SGHKS and YYEKEE (reference sequence). Trimming shortened V by 4 bases and J by 9 bases, and 10 bases separated the two germline ends. This CDR3 has 11 amino acids. The CDR3 DNA follows: TGTGCCAGCAGCACCGGCGAAGCCCAGTACTTC. Amino acid sequence: CASSTGEAQYF.

This clonotype was found many times. The chain uses TRBV6-6 and TRBJ2-1; 8 bases line up with TRBD1. Per germline, CDR1 MNHNY and CDR2 SVGAGI (reference sequence). Unmatched junction bases numbered 13, after V lost 6 bases and J lost 0 bases. CDR3 length: 18 amino acids. The CDR3 DNA follows: TGTGCCAGCAGGTATCCCTCAGACAGGGGAAGCTCCTACAATGAGCAGTTCTTC. Translation gives CASRYPSDRGSSYNEQFF.

Notes on this clonotype: One junction end does not reproduce the germline sequence, and a read error may be involved. The rearrangement links TRBV7-3 to TRBJ1-1; maybe TRBD1 (5 bases). Per the germline V gene, CDR1 is SGHTA and CDR2 is FQGTGA. This CDR3 has 14 residues. CDR3: CSSSPATGFTEAFF. As DNA, the CDR3 is TGTTCCAGCAGCCCCGCTACAGGTTTCACTGAAGCTTTCTTT.

The chain carries TRBV12-5 and TRBJ1-6, with D unclear. V dropped 6 bases and J dropped 14 bases, with 11 bases sitting between them. Germline V gene lookup returns CDR1 LGHNT and CDR2 FRNRAP. The CDR3 has 11 residues. The CDR3 reads CASGVAGSLHF. CDR3 in DNA: TGTGCTAGTGGCGTGGCCGGGTCCCTCCACTTT.

This clonotype was counted ten times or more. The rearrangement joins TRBV6-6 to TRBJ2-5; 10 positions agree with TRBD2. Germline-derived CDR1 and CDR2 are MNHNY and SVGAGI (reference sequence). The CDR3 has 17 amino acids. V gave up 4 bases and J gave up 0 bases; unmatched junction bases: 8. CDR3 amino acids: CASSFTSGTIYQETQYF. As DNA, the CDR3 is TGTGCCAGCAGTTTTACTAGCGGGACAATATACCAAGAGACCCAGTACTTC.

The V call is TRBV5-3, the J call TRBJ1-4; TRBD1 matches 7 bases. TRBV5-3 is treated as an ORF (open reading frame) with a function not yet certain. The CDR3 spans 13 residues. V lost 8 bases, J lost 6 bases, and 7 bases stayed unmatched. The CDR3 coding sequence is TGTGCCAGCCGACAGGGTATGGATGAAAAACTGTTTTTT. This sequence encodes CASRQGMDEKLFF.

This clonotype was seen ten or more times. The chain uses TRBV6-1 and TRBJ2-1; D is perhaps TRBD1 or TRBD2 (5 bases each). V shed 4 bases and J shed 7 bases, with 14 bases lying between them. Germline V gene sequence: CDR1 MNHNS, CDR2 SASEGT. This CDR3 contains 14 residues. CDR3 nucleotide sequence: TGTGCCAGCAGTGGGCTCGGGGCATCTAATGAGCAGTTCTTC. It specifies CASSGLGASNEQFF.